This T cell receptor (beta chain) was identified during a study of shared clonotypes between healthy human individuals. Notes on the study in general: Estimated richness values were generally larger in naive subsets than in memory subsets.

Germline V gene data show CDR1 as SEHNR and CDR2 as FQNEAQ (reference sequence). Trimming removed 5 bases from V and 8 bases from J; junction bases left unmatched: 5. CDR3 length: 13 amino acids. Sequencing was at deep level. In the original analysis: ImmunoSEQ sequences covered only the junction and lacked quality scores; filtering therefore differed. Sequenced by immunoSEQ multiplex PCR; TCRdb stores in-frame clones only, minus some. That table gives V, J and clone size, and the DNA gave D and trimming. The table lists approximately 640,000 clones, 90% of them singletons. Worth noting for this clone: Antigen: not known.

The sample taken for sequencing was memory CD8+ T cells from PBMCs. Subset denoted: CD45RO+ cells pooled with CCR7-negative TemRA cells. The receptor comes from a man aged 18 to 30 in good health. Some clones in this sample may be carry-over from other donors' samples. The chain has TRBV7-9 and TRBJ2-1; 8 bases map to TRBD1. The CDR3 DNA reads TGTGCCAGCAGCACTGACAGGGGCCATGAGCAGTTCTTC. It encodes CASSTDRGHEQFF.